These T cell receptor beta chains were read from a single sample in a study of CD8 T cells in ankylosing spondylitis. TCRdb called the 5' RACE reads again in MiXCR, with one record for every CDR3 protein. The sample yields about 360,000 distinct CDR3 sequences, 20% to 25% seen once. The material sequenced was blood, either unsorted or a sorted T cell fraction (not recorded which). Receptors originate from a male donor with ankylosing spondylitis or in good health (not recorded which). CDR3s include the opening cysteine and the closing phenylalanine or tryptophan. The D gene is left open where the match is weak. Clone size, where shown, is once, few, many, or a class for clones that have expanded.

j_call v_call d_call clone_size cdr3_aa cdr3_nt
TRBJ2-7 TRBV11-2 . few CASSLEAGRSYEQYF TGTGCCAGCAGCTTAGAGGCAGGTCGATCCTACGAGCAGTACTTC
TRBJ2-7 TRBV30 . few CAWRWSSYEQYF TGTGCCTGGAGGTGGAGCTCCTACGAGCAGTACTTC
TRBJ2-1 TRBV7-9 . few CASSPTRVEQFF TGTGCCAGCAGCCCCACCAGGGTCGAGCAGTTCTTC
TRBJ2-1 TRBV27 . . CASSLFSGLNEQFF TGTGCCAGCAGTTTATTTTCGGGACTTAATGAGCAGTTCTTC
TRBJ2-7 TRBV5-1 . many CASSLEVGASYEQYF TGCGCCAGCAGCTTGGAGGTAGGGGCCTCCTACGAGCAGTACTTC
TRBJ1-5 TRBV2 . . CASSEEGGDQPQHF TGTGCCAGCAGTGAGGAGGGGGGAGATCAGCCCCAGCATTTT
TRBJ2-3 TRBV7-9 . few CASSFGFQGAQYF TGTGCCAGCAGCTTCGGATTCCAAGGCGCGCAGTATTTT
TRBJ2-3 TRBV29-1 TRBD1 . CSGRLQGVPDTQYF TGCAGCGGGAGATTACAGGGGGTCCCGGATACGCAGTATTTT
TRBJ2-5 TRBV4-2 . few CASSQGRGEQETQYF TGTGCCAGCAGCCAAGGGCGGGGCGAGCAAGAGACCCAGTACTTC
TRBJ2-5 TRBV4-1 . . CASSQVGSETQYF TGCGCCAGCAGCCAAGTGGGGTCGGAGACCCAGTACTTC
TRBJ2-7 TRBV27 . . CASSLLSPEHEQYF TGTGCCAGCAGTTTACTCAGTCCGGAGCACGAGCAGTACTTC
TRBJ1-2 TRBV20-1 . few CSASRDPKGYTF TGCAGTGCTAGCCGGGACCCCAAGGGCTACACCTTC
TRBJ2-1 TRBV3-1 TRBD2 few CASSQEASGGANEQFF TGTGCCAGCAGCCAAGAAGCTAGCGGGGGGGCCAATGAGCAGTTCTTC
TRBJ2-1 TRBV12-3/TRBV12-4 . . CASSLGRINEQFF TGTGCCAGCAGTTTAGGGCGGATTAATGAGCAGTTCTTC
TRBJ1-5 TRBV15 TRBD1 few CATSPAGQGNQPQHF TGTGCCACCAGCCCAGCGGGACAGGGTAATCAGCCCCAGCATTTT
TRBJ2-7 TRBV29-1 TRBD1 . CSVEVYRQGTYEQYF TGCAGCGTTGAAGTATATCGACAGGGGACCTACGAGCAGTACTTC